These 4 T cell receptor beta chains were all obtained from the same sample, sequenced in a study of T cells in Graves' hyperthyroidism and ophthalmopathy. The TCR beta CDR3 regions underwent amplification using RNA transcripts as the source. The study used the HTBI primer set for a first-round RT-PCR of the TCR CDR3. TCRdb re-called the multiplex PCR reads with MiXCR, one entry per CDR3 protein. The table records about 24,000 distinct CDR3 sequences, around 47% of them present only once. Sequencing input: blood. The receptors originated from a woman aged 40 to 50 with Graves' hyperthyroidism that later progressed to Graves' ophthalmopathy.

Ten or more counts support this clonotype. This sequence joins TRBV5-4 and TRBJ2-5; 11 positions match TRBD2. Germline V CDR1 and CDR2: SGHNT, YYREEE (reference sequence). The ends lost 4 bases at V and 5 bases at J; junction bases unmatched: 4. This CDR3 is 14 amino acids long. The CDR3 region is CASSLAGGGETQYF. The DNA of the CDR3 is TGTGCCAGCAGCCTAGCGGGAGGTGGGGAGACCCAGTACTTC.

This clonotype was counted a few times. The rearrangement links TRBV5-6 to TRBJ2-7; TRBD1 matches at 8 bases. The CDR3 runs 15 residues. The germline V gene has CDR1 SGHDT and CDR2 YYEEEE. The V segment lost 0 bases and the J segment 1 base; nucleotides outside the gene matches: 3. CDR3 protein: CASSLVDRASYEQYF. The CDR3 DNA reads as TGTGCCAGCAGCTTGGTGGACAGGGCATCCTACGAGCAGTACTTC. Supplemented by reference TRBV5-6 and TRBJ2-7, the full variable domain reads DAGVTQSPTHLIKTRGQQVTLRCSPKSGHDTVSWYQQALGQGPQFIFQYYEEEERQRGNFPDRFSGHQFPNYSSELNVNALLLGDSALYLCASSLVDRASYEQYFGPGTRLTVT.

This clonotype was found many times. V and J are TRBV6-1 and TRBJ2-7; TRBD2 is a possible D gene (6 bases). Germline V gene lookup returns CDR1 MNHNS and CDR2 SASEGT. V shed 4 bases and J shed 5 bases, with 12 bases lying between them. CDR3 size: 13 residues. CDR3 in amino acids: CASSVAGGDEQYF. CDR3 bases: TGTGCCAGCAGTGTGGCTGGCGGGGACGAGCAGTACTTC.

This clonotype has a count of ten or more. The V call is TRBV3-1, the J call TRBJ2-3; D is unclear. This CDR3 comprises 14 residues. Germline V CDR1 and CDR2: LGHDT, YNNKEL (reference sequence). The germline V and J ends were trimmed by 0 bases and 3 bases, with 7 bases remaining between them. The CDR3, as DNA: TGTGCCAGCAGCCAAGATCCCTTTACAGATACGCAGTATTTT. It specifies CASSQDPFTDTQYF.